These T cell receptor beta chains were read from a single sample in a study of cytomegalovirus exposure and HLA in healthy donors. Sequencing used immunoSEQ multiplex PCR; TCRdb keeps in-frame clones, though not all of them. The sample lists some 150,000 clones, roughly 81% occurring once. The specimen was PBMCs. The receptor source for this set is a woman aged 45-59 years in good health and CMV-seronegative. The CDR3 runs from the conserved cysteine through the conserved F or W. D genes are given only for firm matches. Size is stated for part of the rows, as once, few or many counts, or as a class when the clone is expanded.

J gene,clone size,V gene,D gene,CDR3 protein,CDR3 DNA
TRBJ2-5,.,TRBV5-4,TRBD2,CASSILAGVGETQYF,TGTGCCAGCAGCATACTAGCGGGGGTCGGAGAGACCCAGTACTTC
TRBJ2-1,.,TRBV15,.,CATSLQDRPVSYNEQFF,TGTGCCACCAGCTTACAGGACCGACCGGTCTCCTACAATGAGCAGTTCTTC
TRBJ2-7,.,TRBV7-9,TRBD2,CASSLLAGSFYEQYF,TGTGCCAGCAGCTTACTAGCGGGAAGTTTCTACGAGCAGTACTTC
TRBJ1-4,once,TRBV7-9,.,CASSLNQGNEKLFF,TGTGCCAGCAGCTTAAATCAGGGAAATGAAAAACTGTTTTTT
TRBJ1-5,.,TRBV28,TRBD1,CASSLLGQADSNQPQHF,TGTGCCAGCAGTTTATTAGGACAGGCTGATAGCAATCAGCCCCAGCATTTT
TRBJ2-7,.,TRBV7-9,TRBD2,CASSPGTSGTYEQYF,TGTGCCAGCAGCCCAGGGACTAGCGGAACCTACGAGCAGTACTTC
TRBJ1-1,once,TRBV20-1,TRBD1,CSAIQGLAFF,TGCAGTGCTATACAGGGGTTAGCTTTCTTT
TRBJ2-3,.,TRBV7-2,TRBD2,CASRTNGGANADTQYF,TGTGCCAGCAGAACCAACGGGGGGGCCAACGCAGATACGCAGTATTTT
TRBJ2-7,.,TRBV7-2,.,CASSLAQGLPGQYF,TGTGCCAGCAGCTTAGCTCAGGGCCTACCCGGGCAGTACTTC
TRBJ2-1,few,TRBV7-2,TRBD2,CASSLYGQRGGPNEQFF,TGTGCCAGCAGCTTATATGGGCAGCGGGGGGGCCCCAATGAGCAGTTCTTC
TRBJ2-1,.,TRBV11-2,TRBD2,CASSLGLAGLNEQFF,TGTGCCAGCAGCTTAGGTCTAGCGGGACTAAATGAGCAGTTCTTC
TRBJ2-1,few,TRBV6-1,TRBD2,CASSPGLAGPEQFF,TGTGCCAGCAGTCCCGGACTAGCGGGGCCTGAGCAGTTCTTC
TRBJ2-1,.,TRBV4-2,.,CASSQDAGWADNEQFF,TGTGCCAGCAGCCAAGATGCGGGGTGGGCCGACAATGAGCAGTTCTTC
TRBJ1-1,few,TRBV19,.,CASLPDMNTEAFF,TGTGCCAGTTTGCCAGACATGAACACTGAAGCTTTCTTT
TRBJ1-2,once,TRBV4-1,.,CASSQGQGSLYGYTF,TGCGCCAGCAGCCAAGGGCAGGGCAGCCTCTATGGCTACACCTTC
TRBJ2-7,once,TRBV5-1,.,CASGPAPSYEQYF,TGCGCCAGCGGGCCGGCGCCGTCCTACGAGCAGTACTTC
TRBJ2-1,.,TRBV10-3,.,CAISEGRDYEQFF,TGTGCCATCAGTGAAGGCAGGGACTATGAGCAGTTCTTC
TRBJ2-3,.,TRBV7-2,TRBD1,CASSLGGRGRTDTQYF,TGTGCCAGCAGCTTAGGTGGCAGGGGGCGGACAGATACGCAGTATTTT
TRBJ2-1,.,TRBV5-1,.,CASSLDQGNEQFF,TGCGCCAGCAGCTTGGATCAGGGTAATGAGCAGTTCTTC
TRBJ2-2,.,TRBV7-9,TRBD1,CADQIGGADGELFF,TGTGCCGACCAAATAGGGGGCGCGGACGGGGAGCTGTTTTTT
TRBJ1-5,.,TRBV28,TRBD1,CASSLPTGDKSRPQHF,TGTGCCAGCAGTTTGCCCACAGGGGACAAATCACGGCCCCAGCATTTT
TRBJ1-2,.,TRBV5-1,.,CASSAQGLDYGYTF,TGCGCCAGCAGCGCACAGGGTTTAGACTATGGCTACACCTTC
TRBJ2-3,few,TRBV2,.,CASSEGGGAGIDTQYF,TGTGCCAGCAGTGAAGGTGGGGGCGCAGGGATAGATACGCAGTATTTT
TRBJ2-7,.,TRBV28,TRBD1,CASTSQGQGYEQYF,TGTGCCAGCACCTCCCAGGGACAGGGCTACGAGCAGTACTTC
TRBJ2-1,.,TRBV5-1,.,CASSPRGLAEGEQFF,TGCGCCAGCAGCCCTCGGGGACTCGCGGAGGGTGAGCAGTTCTTC
TRBJ1-2,.,TRBV29-1,.,CSVVASTSGYTF,TGCAGCGTTGTTGCCAGTACCTCTGGCTACACCTTC
TRBJ2-5,.,TRBV29-1,.,CSVGHGETQYF,TGCAGCGTCGGACATGGGGAGACCCAGTACTTC
TRBJ2-3,.,TRBV19,TRBD2,CASRTSLAGTDTQYF,TGTGCCAGTAGAACCTCACTAGCGGGCACAGATACGCAGTATTTT
TRBJ2-1,.,TRBV9,.,CASSVVTTGEQFF,TGTGCCAGCAGCGTAGTGACAACAGGGGAGCAGTTCTTC
TRBJ1-2,.,TRBV10-3,TRBD1,CAISPTGTGIGGNYGYTF,TGTGCCATCAGCCCAACCGGGACAGGGATCGGTGGGAACTATGGCTACACCTTC
TRBJ2-4,few,TRBV25-1,TRBD1,CASSGPGQGLAKNIQYF,TGTGCCAGCAGTGGACCGGGACAGGGGTTAGCCAAAAACATTCAGTACTTC
TRBJ1-6,.,TRBV6-6,.,CASGHSVYNSPLHF,TGTGCCAGCGGGCACTCCGTCTATAATTCACCCCTCCACTTT
TRBJ1-2,.,TRBV9,.,CASSPRTEHGYTF,TGTGCCAGCAGCCCCCGGACAGAACATGGCTACACCTTC
TRBJ2-2,few,TRBV7-9,TRBD2,CASSLRLAANTGELFF,TGTGCCAGCAGCCTTCGGCTAGCGGCGAACACCGGGGAGCTGTTTTTT
TRBJ2-3,.,TRBV10-3,.,CAISVDSPTSTDTQYF,TGTGCCATCAGTGTTGACTCCCCGACTAGCACAGATACGCAGTATTTT
TRBJ1-1,.,TRBV28,.,CASSKLDSLNTEAFF,TGTGCCAGCAGTAAACTGGACAGCTTGAACACTGAAGCTTTCTTT
TRBJ2-3,.,TRBV9,.,CASSSGLHTDTQYF,TGTGCCAGCAGCTCGGGACTTCACACAGATACGCAGTATTTT
TRBJ2-7,.,TRBV7-6,TRBD2,CASSLVPAGGSYEQYF,TGTGCCAGCAGCTTAGTCCCAGCGGGGGGCTCCTACGAGCAGTACTTC
TRBJ2-7,.,TRBV2,TRBD2,CASRKKTSGTYSYEQYF,TGTGCCAGCAGAAAAAAGACTAGCGGGACCTACTCCTACGAGCAGTACTTC
TRBJ2-7,once,TRBV28,.,CASSPRGSGEQYF,TGTGCCAGCAGTCCCCGTGGGAGCGGCGAGCAGTACTTC
TRBJ1-1,.,TRBV10-1,.,CASSEWGGPEAFF,TGCGCCAGCAGTGAGTGGGGAGGGCCTGAAGCTTTCTTT
TRBJ2-3,.,TRBV28,TRBD2,CASSLSWGGRADTQYF,TGTGCCAGCAGTTTAAGTTGGGGGGGTCGGGCAGATACGCAGTATTTT
TRBJ1-2,.,TRBV4-2,TRBD1,CASSQDRGQGGGYTF,TGTGCCAGCAGCCAAGATCGCGGACAGGGAGGTGGCTACACCTTC
TRBJ2-3,once,TRBV15,.,CATSRDRFPLRTQYF,TGTGCCACCAGCAGAGACCGGTTTCCCCTTCGTACGCAGTATTTT
TRBJ2-2,few,TRBV7-2,.,CASSLGTRNTGELFF,TGTGCCAGCAGCTTAGGGACAAGGAACACCGGGGAGCTGTTTTTT
TRBJ1-2,.,TRBV6-5,TRBD1,CASRLPGQGYGYTF,TGTGCCAGCAGGCTTCCGGGACAGGGCTATGGCTACACCTTC
TRBJ2-3,.,TRBV15,TRBD1,CATSRGQAPDTQYF,TGTGCCACCAGCAGGGGACAGGCCCCAGATACGCAGTATTTT
TRBJ1-1,.,TRBV18,.,CASSPQGNTEAFF,TGTGCCAGCTCACCCCAGGGAAACACTGAAGCTTTCTTT
TRBJ2-3,.,TRBV7-2,TRBD2,CASSPGNSGSTDTQYF,TGTGCCAGCAGCCCTGGTAATAGCGGGAGTACAGATACGCAGTATTTT
TRBJ2-2,.,TRBV10-3,TRBD1,CATLSHETGITGELFF,TGTGCCACCTTAAGCCATGAGACAGGGATCACCGGGGAGCTGTTTTTT
TRBJ2-7,once,TRBV30,TRBD2,CAWIPREGGGPYF,TGTGCCTGGATCCCTCGGGAGGGGGGGGGTCCGTACTTC
TRBJ2-2,.,TRBV19,TRBD1,CASRDRTGELFF,TGTGCCAGTAGGGACAGGACCGGGGAGCTGTTTTTT
TRBJ2-5,.,TRBV19,TRBD2,CASNNGRQETQYF,TGTGCCAGTAATAACGGGAGGCAAGAGACCCAGTACTTC
TRBJ2-7,.,TRBV4-2,.,CASSLQTSFPYEQYF,TGTGCCAGCAGCCTTCAGACTTCCTTTCCCTACGAGCAGTACTTC
TRBJ2-1,few,TRBV14,TRBD1,CASSPSDRSYNEQFF,TGTGCCAGCAGCCCGTCGGACAGGTCCTACAATGAGCAGTTCTTC
TRBJ1-2,.,TRBV27,TRBD1,CASRQWSDRGANGYTF,TGTGCCAGCAGGCAATGGTCCGACAGGGGCGCAAATGGCTACACCTTC
TRBJ2-3,.,TRBV29-1,TRBD2,CSVDSGADTQYF,TGCAGCGTTGATAGCGGGGCAGATACGCAGTATTTT
TRBJ2-2,few,TRBV7-2,TRBD2,CASRSSGRDTGELFF,TGTGCCAGCAGAAGTAGCGGGAGAGACACCGGGGAGCTGTTTTTT
TRBJ2-1,.,TRBV2,TRBD1,CASRLGQGVNEQFF,TGTGCCAGCAGACTCGGACAGGGGGTCAATGAGCAGTTCTTC